Listed below are T cell receptor beta chains from one sample, sequenced in a study of T cells in Graves' hyperthyroidism and ophthalmopathy. TCRdb re-called the multiplex PCR reads through MiXCR, storing one row per CDR3 protein. Of approximately 560,000 distinct CDR3 sequences listed, more than 45% are singletons. The sequencing input was peripheral blood or thyroid tissue (not recorded which). The source of these receptors is a woman between 18 and 29 years old with Graves' hyperthyroidism. The conserved cysteine and the conserved F or W are not part of the CDR3 here. Some rows have no size entry. The others give once, few or many, or a class for an expanded clone.

v_call: TRBV10-3; clone_size: NA; j_call: TRBJ2-3; cdr3_aa: ASKREYGTDTQY
v_call: TRBV24-1; clone_size: many; j_call: TRBJ2-7; cdr3_aa: ATSDLDRHEQY
v_call: TRBV15; clone_size: NA; j_call: TRBJ2-2; cdr3_aa: ATKFGGSITGELF
v_call: TRBV19; clone_size: many; j_call: TRBJ1-1; cdr3_aa: ASSIWGGMNTEAF
v_call: TRBV2; clone_size: many; j_call: TRBJ1-2; cdr3_aa: ASTRHGGYGYT
v_call: TRBV6-6; clone_size: NA; j_call: TRBJ1-5; cdr3_aa: ASSRTGTGRNQPQH
v_call: TRBV2; clone_size: many; j_call: TRBJ2-5; cdr3_aa: ASPGTDRTQY
v_call: TRBV7-2; clone_size: NA; j_call: TRBJ2-2; cdr3_aa: ASRSGGELF
v_call: TRBV24-1; clone_size: NA; j_call: TRBJ2-5; cdr3_aa: ATSIFPGGVQETQY
v_call: TRBV2; clone_size: few; j_call: TRBJ2-7; cdr3_aa: ASSERTGRSEQY
v_call: TRBV20-1; clone_size: NA; j_call: TRBJ2-7; cdr3_aa: SARGTIHDDEQY
v_call: TRBV10-3; clone_size: NA; j_call: TRBJ2-5; cdr3_aa: AISESFGGTSVPPQGETQY
v_call: TRBV12-3/TRBV12-4; clone_size: few; j_call: TRBJ1-5; cdr3_aa: ASSEQGQPQH
v_call: TRBV5-6; clone_size: NA; j_call: TRBJ2-7; cdr3_aa: ASSARRSYEQY
v_call: TRBV15; clone_size: NA; j_call: TRBJ2-2; cdr3_aa: ASHRGGLNTGELF
v_call: TRBV5-1; clone_size: NA; j_call: TRBJ2-7; cdr3_aa: ASSPMRGSAYEQY
v_call: TRBV2; clone_size: NA; j_call: TRBJ1-5; cdr3_aa: ATSKGPLGNQPQH
v_call: TRBV7-2; clone_size: NA; j_call: TRBJ1-5; cdr3_aa: AVGSGNQPQH
v_call: TRBV7-9; clone_size: NA; j_call: TRBJ1-2; cdr3_aa: ASSAPPGQGAYGYT
v_call: TRBV6-9; clone_size: few; j_call: TRBJ2-7; cdr3_aa: ASSTGTSGRAFLIYEQY
v_call: TRBV2; clone_size: few; j_call: TRBJ2-7; cdr3_aa: ASPEDTPYEQY
v_call: TRBV7-2; clone_size: few; j_call: TRBJ1-3; cdr3_aa: ASSEDTGLGNTIY
v_call: TRBV2; clone_size: NA; j_call: TRBJ1-1; cdr3_aa: ASSARGRVEAF
v_call: TRBV19; clone_size: NA; j_call: TRBJ2-7; cdr3_aa: ASSSGQPYEQY
v_call: TRBV19; clone_size: NA; j_call: TRBJ1-1; cdr3_aa: ASSIQFSSSEAF
v_call: TRBV6-5; clone_size: NA; j_call: TRBJ2-7; cdr3_aa: ASSEETGSSYEQY
v_call: TRBV14; clone_size: many; j_call: TRBJ1-1; cdr3_aa: ASSLGHREAF
v_call: TRBV29-1; clone_size: few; j_call: TRBJ2-7; cdr3_aa: SVEVSGRGPTEQY
v_call: TRBV5-1; clone_size: many; j_call: TRBJ2-7; cdr3_aa: ASSSDLFTYEQY